One T cell receptor (beta chain) is described in this entry. A multiplex PCR was run with 60 Vbeta primers and 13 Jbeta primers. Assay: immunoSEQ multiplex PCR; the TCRdb copy retains only in-frame clones and omits some. Counted here are 150,000 to 180,000 clones, 60% to 80% occurring once; the ten biggest clones make up about 13%. The CDR3 covers 16 residues. Germline values: CDR1 SGHTS, CDR2 YDEGEE. V was pared by 4 bases and J by 3 bases, with 17 bases between. This entry is derived from a study of cytomegalovirus exposure and HLA in healthy donors. This receptor was identified in a young man in good health and CMV-seropositive. The chain joins TRBV5-8 to TRBJ1-5; perhaps TRBD1 as D (6 bases). Sequencing was done on a sample of PBMCs. CDR3 region: CASSPRGGASNQPQHF. DNA for the CDR3: TGTGCCAGCAGCCCTCGTGGGGGGGCCTCCAATCAGCCCCAGCATTTT.